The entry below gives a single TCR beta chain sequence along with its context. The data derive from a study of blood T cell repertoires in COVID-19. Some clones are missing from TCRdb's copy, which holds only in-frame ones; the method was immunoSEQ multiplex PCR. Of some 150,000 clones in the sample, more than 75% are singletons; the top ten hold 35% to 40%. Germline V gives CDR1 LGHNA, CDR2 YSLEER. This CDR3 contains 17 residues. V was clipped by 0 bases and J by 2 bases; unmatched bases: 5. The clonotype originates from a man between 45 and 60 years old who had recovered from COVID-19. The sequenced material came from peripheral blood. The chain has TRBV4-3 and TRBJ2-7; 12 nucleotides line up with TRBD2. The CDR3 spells CASSQDGGLAGPYEQYF. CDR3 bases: TGCGCCAGCAGCCAAGATGGAGGACTAGCGGGGCCCTACGAGCAGTACTTC.